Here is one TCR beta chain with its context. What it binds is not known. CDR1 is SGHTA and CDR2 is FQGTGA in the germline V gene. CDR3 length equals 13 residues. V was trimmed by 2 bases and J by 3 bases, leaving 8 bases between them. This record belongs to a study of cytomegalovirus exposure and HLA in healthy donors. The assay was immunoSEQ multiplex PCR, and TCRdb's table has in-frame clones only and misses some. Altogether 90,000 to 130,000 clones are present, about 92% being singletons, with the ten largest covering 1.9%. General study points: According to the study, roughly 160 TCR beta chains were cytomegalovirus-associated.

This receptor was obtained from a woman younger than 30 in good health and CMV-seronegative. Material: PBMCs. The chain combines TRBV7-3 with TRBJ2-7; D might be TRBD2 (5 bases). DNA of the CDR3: TGTGCCAGCAGCTTAGGAGGAGACTACGAGCAGTACTTC. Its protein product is CASSLGGDYEQYF.